A single T cell receptor (beta chain) is shown here with its context. The antigen is unknown. The source of the sample is a study of cytomegalovirus exposure and HLA in healthy donors. Overall study results and limits: Later on, an analysis tied roughly 17,000 TCR beta sequences to HLA alleles at 0.05 false discovery rate. Available immune exposure information was restricted to CMV serostatus only. Among TCR beta chains, those listed as cytomegalovirus-associated numbered roughly 150. Per published reports, the classifier diagnosed cytomegalovirus status with high specificity and sensitivity.

Researchers ran the PCR with 60 Vbeta and 13 Jbeta primers. Clones were sequenced by immunoSEQ multiplex PCR, and TCRdb holds only the in-frame ones, with some missing. The sample holds 150,000 to 200,000 clones, around 83% seen once. The CDR3 extends over 13 amino acids. Trimming took off 7 bases at V and 0 bases at J, with 12 bases between the two ends. Germline CDR1 SQVTM, CDR2 ANQGSEA. Material: PBMCs. This clonotype was sampled from a man over 45 in good health and CMV-seropositive. V gene TRBV29-1 combines with J gene TRBJ2-5, with a possible D match to TRBD2 (5 bases). CDR3 loop: CSALPGYQETQYF. In DNA, the CDR3 is TGCAGCGCTTTGCCGGGGTACCAAGAGACCCAGTACTTC.